The text below deals with one T cell receptor beta chain. This entry belongs to a study of blood T cell repertoires in COVID-19. Study information: The samples span acute and convalescent COVID-19 from the United States, Italy and Spain.

Participants were aged about 18 to 100 years, lived in 20 to 30 US areas, and enrolled virtually. Two consecutive negative NP/OP PCR tests, clearance, or resolved symptoms defined Cohort 3 recovery. The length of the CDR3 is 14 residues. Germline V CDR1 and CDR2: DFQATT, SNEGSKA (reference sequence). V lost 3 bases and J 8 bases, leaving 19 bases between the germline ends. Per the study methods: Reference gene primer amplification in the assay estimated nucleated cell counts. Data came from immunoSEQ multiplex PCR; TCRdb stores just in-frame clones and leaves some out. V and J calls and clone size follow that table, whereas D and trimming were derived from the DNA. The table includes about 180,000 clones, around 80% detected once.

V usage is TRBV20-1 and J usage is TRBJ1-2; D remains ambiguous. Sequenced material: PBMCs or T cells enriched from blood (not recorded which). The TCR comes from a man aged 50-60 years who had recovered from COVID-19. This chain's CDR3 is CSASLTKRGTGYTF. In DNA form, the CDR3 reads TGCAGTGCTAGTTTAACTAAACGCGGCACCGGCTACACCTTC.